Listed below are T cell receptor beta chains from one sample, sequenced in a study of blood T cell repertoires in COVID-19. Profiled with immunoSEQ multiplex PCR; TCRdb holds only in-frame clones, not every one. The sample has 200,000 to 250,000 clones, around 82% seen once; the top ten hold roughly 7%. The specimen was peripheral blood. Every receptor here comes from a woman aged 70-85 years with acute or convalescent COVID-19. Both conserved end residues are part of each CDR3. A D gene is named only where the DNA matches it firmly. Where a row states a size, it is once, few, many or the class of an expanded clone; other rows omit it.

>NA|TRBJ1-4|TRBV5-6|NA
TGTGCCAGCAGCTTGCAGGGGATAATAGAAAAACTGTTTTTT
CASSLQGIIEKLFF
>few|TRBJ2-2|TRBV10-1|NA
TGCGCCAGCAAGCAGGATCTCTCGACCGGGGAGCTGTTTTTT
CASKQDLSTGELFF
>NA|TRBJ2-5|TRBV2|NA
TGTGCCAGCAGTGAGGAGGGGGGGGAGACCCAGTACTTC
CASSEEGGETQYF
>NA|TRBJ2-7|TRBV11-3|NA
TGTGCCAGCAGCTTAGGAGAGGGCGAGCAGTACTTC
CASSLGEGEQYF
>NA|TRBJ2-1|TRBV5-4|NA
TGTGCCAGCAGCCTATTTGGGGCTGACAATGAGCAGTTCTTC
CASSLFGADNEQFF
>NA|TRBJ2-5|TRBV5-4|NA
TGTGCCAGCTCCCGGGGGGCGGACAAAGAGACCCAGTACTTC
CASSRGADKETQYF
>NA|TRBJ1-2|TRBV7-3|TRBD1
TGTGCCAGCAGCTTAACAGGGACAGATAACTATGGCTACACCTTC
CASSLTGTDNYGYTF
>NA|TRBJ2-3|TRBV2|TRBD2
TGTGCCAGCAGTGAATGGGGAGGCGGGGGAGCTAGCACAGATACGCAGTATTTT
CASSEWGGGGASTDTQYF
>NA|TRBJ1-2|TRBV4-1|NA
TGCGCCAGCAGCCAATACCAGGGCGGGAATAACTATGGCTACACCTTC
CASSQYQGGNNYGYTF
>NA|TRBJ2-2|TRBV27|NA
TGTGCCAGCGGCGGGGCAGGACTCACCGGGGAGCTGTTTTTT
CASGGAGLTGELFF
>NA|TRBJ2-3|TRBV4-3|NA
TGCGCCAGCAGCCAAGGGCTAGCAGATACGCAGTATTTT
CASSQGLADTQYF
>NA|TRBJ2-7|TRBV24-1|NA
TGTGCCACCAGTGTCGGCTACGAGCAGTACTTC
CATSVGYEQYF
>NA|TRBJ2-3|TRBV4-2|TRBD2
TGTGCCAGCAGCCAACAAACCGCGGGGGGGCAGAAAGATACGCAGTATTTT
CASSQQTAGGQKDTQYF
>NA|TRBJ2-1|TRBV20-1|NA
TGCAGTGCTAGGAGTTACAATGAGCAGTTCTTC
CSARSYNEQFF
>NA|TRBJ2-5|TRBV2|TRBD2
TGTGCCAGCAGTGAAGGGAGGGTAGCGGGGCTTGTCGTTCGGGAGACCCAGTACTTC
CASSEGRVAGLVVRETQYF
>few|TRBJ2-3|TRBV10-2|TRBD2
TGCGCCAGCAGTCAAACCCGGACTAGCGGGGAGAGAACAGATACGCAGTATTTT
CASSQTRTSGERTDTQYF
>NA|TRBJ2-5|TRBV10-1|NA
TGCGCCAGCAGTGAACTTTCCGGGCAAGAGACCCAGTACTTC
CASSELSGQETQYF
>NA|TRBJ2-7|TRBV30|NA
TGTGCCTGGAGTGAGGACGGGGAGTACGAGCAGTACTTC
CAWSEDGEYEQYF
>NA|TRBJ2-3|TRBV11-2|TRBD2
TGTGCCAGCAGCTTAGATAGCGGGGGGCCCCGGAAATTT
CASSLDSGGPRKF
>NA|TRBJ2-3|TRBV12-3/TRBV12-4|TRBD1
TGTGCCACCCGGCAGGGGGCCACAGATACGCAGTATTTT
CATRQGATDTQYF
>NA|TRBJ1-2|TRBV3-1/TRBV3-2|NA
TGTGCCAGCAGCCAAGATGCGGGGCAGGGTAACTATGGCTACACCTTC
CASSQDAGQGNYGYTF
>NA|TRBJ2-2|TRBV10-3|TRBD1
TGTGCCATCACTCTAGGACAGGGGGACTCAGGGAACACCGGGGAGCTGTTTTTT
CAITLGQGDSGNTGELFF
>NA|TRBJ2-7|TRBV6-1|TRBD1
TGTGCCAGCAGTGATTTCTTGGTGGGACAGGGCCTAGTTCTCGAGCAGTACTTC
CASSDFLVGQGLVLEQYF
>NA|TRBJ2-7|TRBV19|TRBD1
TGTGCCAGTTCCCTCGACCCGGGACAGGCATTGGACGAGCAGTACTTC
CASSLDPGQALDEQYF
>NA|TRBJ2-5|TRBV27|TRBD2
TGTGCCAGCAGCTGGGCGGGGGGAAGGGCCCAGTACTTC
CASSWAGGRAQYF
>once|TRBJ2-7|TRBV7-8|TRBD2
TGTGCCAGCAGCTTAGCGACGCGGGGGGGAAACGAGCAGTACTTC
CASSLATRGGNEQYF
>NA|TRBJ1-6|TRBV11-3|NA
TGTGCCAGCAGCCTGACAGCGACCAATTCACCCCTCCACTTT
CASSLTATNSPLHF
>NA|TRBJ1-1|TRBV15|NA
TGTGCCACCAGCAGATCAACAGGGCGAGTGGCCACTGAAGCTTTCTTT
CATSRSTGRVATEAFF
>NA|TRBJ2-5|TRBV11-2|NA
TGTGCCAGCAGCTTGGCAGGGTTCCAAGAGACCCAGTACTTC
CASSLAGFQETQYF
>few|TRBJ1-2|TRBV18|NA
TGTGCCAGCTCACCATCAGGGGACATTAACTATGGCTACACCTTC
CASSPSGDINYGYTF
>NA|TRBJ2-1|TRBV6-1|NA
TGTGCCAGCAGTGAATTCGGGGATGAGCAGTTCTTC
CASSEFGDEQFF
>NA|TRBJ2-5|TRBV7-8|TRBD2
TGTGCCAGCAGCCCCCTCGCCGGGGGGGCCGAAGAGACCCAGTACTTC
CASSPLAGGAEETQYF
>NA|TRBJ2-1|TRBV11-3|NA
TGTGCCAGCAGCTTAGGGACGGGGAATGAGCAGTTCTTC
CASSLGTGNEQFF
>NA|TRBJ2-2|TRBV19|TRBD1
TGTGCCAGTAGTAACCAGGAAGGGACAGGGGACACCGGGGAGCTGTTTTTT
CASSNQEGTGDTGELFF
>NA|TRBJ1-1|TRBV3-1/TRBV3-2|TRBD1
TGTGCCAGCAGCCAAGGACGGGGACAGGGGGCTGAGACCGCTGAAGCTTTCTTT
CASSQGRGQGAETAEAFF
>NA|TRBJ1-2|TRBV10-3|TRBD1
TGTGCCATCAGTGAGACTCGGACAGGCGGCTACACCTTC
CAISETRTGGYTF
>NA|TRBJ2-2|TRBV7-6|NA
TGTGCCAGCAGCAGCAACCAGGGTGAAGGGGAGCTGTTTTTT
CASSSNQGEGELFF
>few|TRBJ2-5|TRBV7-2|NA
TGTGCCAGCAGCTTCAGGCGAGGGATGAGAACGCAAGAGACCCAGTACTTC
CASSFRRGMRTQETQYF
>NA|TRBJ2-2|TRBV5-1|TRBD1
TGCGCCAGCAGCACACAGGGGTTTCTGTTTTTT
CASSTQGFLFF
>few|TRBJ1-5|TRBV28|NA
TGTGCCAGCAGCCGGGACTCCAATCAGCCCCAGCATTTT
CASSRDSNQPQHF
>few|TRBJ2-2|TRBV20-1|NA
TGCAGTGCTAGTCGCGTGAACACCGGGGAGCTGTTTTTT
CSASRVNTGELFF
>once|TRBJ2-5|TRBV7-3|NA
TGTGCCAGCAGCTTATGGGGAGGAGAGACCCAGTACTTC
CASSLWGGETQYF